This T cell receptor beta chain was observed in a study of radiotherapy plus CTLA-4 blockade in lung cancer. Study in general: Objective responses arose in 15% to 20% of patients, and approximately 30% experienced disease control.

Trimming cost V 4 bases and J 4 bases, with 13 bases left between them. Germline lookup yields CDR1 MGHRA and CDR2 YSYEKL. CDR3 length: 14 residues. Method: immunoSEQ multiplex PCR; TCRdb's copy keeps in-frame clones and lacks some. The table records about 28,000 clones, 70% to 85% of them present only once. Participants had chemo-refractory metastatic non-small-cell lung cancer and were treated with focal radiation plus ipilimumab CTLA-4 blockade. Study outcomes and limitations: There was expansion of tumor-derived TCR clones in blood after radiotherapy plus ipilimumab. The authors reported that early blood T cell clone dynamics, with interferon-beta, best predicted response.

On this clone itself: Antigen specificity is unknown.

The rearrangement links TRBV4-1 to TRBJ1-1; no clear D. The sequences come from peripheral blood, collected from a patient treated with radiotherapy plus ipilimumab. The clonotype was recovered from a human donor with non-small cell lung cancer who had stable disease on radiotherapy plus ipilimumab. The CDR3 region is CASSRERAGTEAFF. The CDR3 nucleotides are TGCGCCAGCAGCCGGGAGAGGGCGGGCACTGAAGCTTTCTTT.